The clone carrying this T cell receptor beta chain was picked up many times. The target antigen is unknown. The CDR3 has 15 amino acids. Germline-derived CDR1 and CDR2 are SGHRS and YFSETQ. The J segment lost 1 base and the V segment lost 2 bases, leaving 5 bases of the junction unmatched. The entry originates in a study of CD8 T cells in ankylosing spondylitis. The TCR beta libraries were generated through quantitative 5'-RACE incorporating molecular barcodes. TCRdb reprocessed the 5' RACE reads via MiXCR and lists one record per CDR3 protein. The sample contains under 850,000 distinct CDR3 sequences, 15% to 20% of which appear only once. Findings and caveats of the study: In the blood and synovial fluid of reactive arthritis, some motif variants had been previously reported. Blood of patients with ankylosing spondylitis appeared to be characterized by a TCR beta motif of several highly homologous variants.

Sequences were obtained from blood, either unsorted or a sorted T cell fraction (not recorded which). The clonotype was recovered from a male donor with ankylosing spondylitis. The chain couples TRBV5-1 to TRBJ1-1; TRBD1 agrees at 7 bases. CDR3 coding DNA: TGCGCCAGCAGCTTAGAGGGGGCGCCGAACACTGAAGCTTTCTTT. Its protein is CASSLEGAPNTEAFF.